This TCR beta chain stems from a study of shared clonotypes between healthy human individuals. Study at large: Contributing individuals were a couple of females and three males aged 18 to 49. Three plates each covered CD4 naive and memory; CD8 naive two, CD8 memory one.

In the naive CD8 group, cells lacked CD45RO and were positively selected for CCR7, so terminally differentiated effector memory CD45RA+ cells were left out. A note on this clone: Its matching antigen is unknown.

Per germline, CDR1 SQVTM and CDR2 ANQGSEA. This CDR3 has 13 amino acids. V was cut by 4 bases and J by 3 bases, with 11 bases left in between. The data were produced by immunoSEQ multiplex PCR, yet TCRdb's version contains in-frame clones alone and is incomplete. This sample has 800,000 to 950,000 clones, with 90% to 98% found just once. Findings of the study overall: A few donors shared approximately 5% of their naive CD4 clonotypes.

The receptor comes from a man aged 25-40 years in good health. Sequencing input: naive CD8+ T cells sorted from blood. V usage is TRBV29-1 and J usage is TRBJ2-3; D is uncertain. CDR3 bases: TGCAGCGTTGTGCTCTTCCTGACAGATACGCAGTATTTT. This encodes CSVVLFLTDTQYF.